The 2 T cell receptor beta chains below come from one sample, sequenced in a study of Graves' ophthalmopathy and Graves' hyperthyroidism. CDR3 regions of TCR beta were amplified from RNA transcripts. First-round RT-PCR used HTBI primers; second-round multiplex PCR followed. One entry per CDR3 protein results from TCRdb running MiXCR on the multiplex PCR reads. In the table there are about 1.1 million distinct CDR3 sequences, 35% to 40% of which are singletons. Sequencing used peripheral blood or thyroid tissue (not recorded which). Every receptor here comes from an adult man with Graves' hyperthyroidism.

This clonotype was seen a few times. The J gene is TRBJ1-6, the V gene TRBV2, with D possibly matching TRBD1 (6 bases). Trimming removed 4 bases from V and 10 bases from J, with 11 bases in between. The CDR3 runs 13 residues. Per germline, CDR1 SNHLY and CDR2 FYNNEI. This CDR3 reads CASSAGASSPLHF. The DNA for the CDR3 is TGTGCCAGCAGTGCGGGGGCGAGCTCACCCCTCCACTTT.

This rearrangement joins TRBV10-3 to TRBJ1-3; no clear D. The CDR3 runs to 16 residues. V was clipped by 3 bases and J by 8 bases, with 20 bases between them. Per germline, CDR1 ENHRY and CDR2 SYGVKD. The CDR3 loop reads CAISDNGGRASDTIYF. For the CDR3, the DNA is TGTGCCATCAGTGATAACGGCGGGAGGGCCTCTGACACCATATATTTT.